Listed here are 32 T cell receptor beta chains from one sample, sequenced in a study of metastatic and nonmetastatic thyroid tumors. No treatment of any kind had been given to any patient before thyroid surgery. Using MiXCR, TCRdb reanalyzed the PCR reads. Of fewer than 40,000 clones detected, approximately 40% appear once; the ten largest clones hold about 23%. Material for sequencing was tumor tissue. Receptor source: a female donor with papillary thyroid cancer or a benign thyroid nodule (not recorded which). Some clones in this sample may be carry-over from other donors' samples.

This chain connects TRBV13 to TRBJ2-1, with 12 bases lining up with TRBD2. With 5 bases clipped from V and 5 bases from J, the junction kept 1 base outside the gene matches. The CDR3 contains 14 residues. Germline V gene sequence: CDR1 PRHDT, CDR2 FYEKMQ (reference sequence). The CDR3 coding sequence is TGTGCCAGCAGCGGACTAGCGGGGAACAATGAGCAGTTCTTC. Translation gives CASSGLAGNNEQFF. Filled out from reference TRBV13 and TRBJ2-1, the complete variable domain reads AAGVIQSPRHLIKEKRETATLKCYPIPRHDTVYWYQQGPGQDPQFLISFYEKMQSDKGSIPDRFSAQQFSDYHSELNMSSLELGDSALYFCASSGLAGNNEQFFGPGTRLTVL.

This clone was picked up a small number of times. V and J are TRBV15 and TRBJ2-7; TRBD2 aligns across 16 bases. J was trimmed by 3 bases and V by 5 bases; bases with no gene match: 10. The CDR3 is made up of 18 amino acids. Germline-derived CDR1 and CDR2 are LNHNV and YYDKDF (reference sequence). CDR3 DNA sequence: TGTGCCACCAGCTCACCGGGACTAGCGGGAGGGCCACTCTACGAGCAGTACTTC. Encoded protein: CATSSPGLAGGPLYEQYF.

In this sample, this clone turned up a few times. The chain couples TRBV19 to TRBJ1-6; 8 bases are shared with TRBD1. V was clipped by 5 bases and J by 6 bases; unmatched bases: 12. This CDR3 contains 17 residues. The germline gives CDR1 LNHDA, CDR2 SQIVND (reference sequence). DNA of the CDR3: TGTGCCAGTAGTTTTAGTGTCCGGGACAGGCCTAATTCACCCCTCCACTTT. Protein: CASSFSVRDRPNSPLHF.

The V gene is TRBV12-3 or TRBV12-4, the J gene TRBJ2-3, with 7 bases that match TRBD2. CDR3 length: 14 residues. V shed 8 bases, J shed 3 bases, and the junction held 8 bases outside the gene matches. CDR3: CASLRAGETDTQYF. CDR3 DNA sequence: TGTGCCAGCCTTAGGGCGGGGGAGACAGATACGCAGTATTTT.

This rearrangement joins TRBV20-1 to TRBJ2-7; 7 bases agree with TRBD2. CDR3 length: 13 amino acids. Germline V gene sequence: CDR1 DFQATT, CDR2 SNEGSKA (reference sequence). V was clipped by 3 bases and J by 6 bases; unmatched bases: 8. CDR3: CSARSSGTPEQYF. The CDR3 nucleotides read TGCAGTGCTAGGTCCAGCGGGACGCCCGAGCAGTACTTC.

The table lists this clone with many counts. V is TRBV20-1 and J is TRBJ2-1, with a possible D match to TRBD1 (5 bases). Trimming cost V 3 bases and J 7 bases, with 10 bases left between them. There are 12 residues in the CDR3. Per the germline V gene, CDR1 is DFQATT and CDR2 is SNEGSKA (reference sequence). This CDR3 is CSARGLQNEQFF. The CDR3 nucleotides read TGCAGTGCTAGGGGGCTCCAGAATGAGCAGTTCTTC.

The rearrangement links TRBV6-2 or TRBV6-3 to TRBJ1-1; 8 positions match TRBD1. Germline-derived CDR1 and CDR2 are MNHEY and SVGEGT. V trimming: 4 bases; J trimming: 3 bases; junction bases outside the gene matches: 10. This CDR3 comprises 16 residues. CDR3 loop: CASSSGQGIGDTEAFF. The CDR3 DNA follows: TGTGCCAGCAGTTCCGGACAGGGTATCGGGGACACTGAAGCTTTCTTT.

This clone appeared many times. The DNA for the CDR3 is TGTGCCAGCAGTGAACTGGGAACGGGGTATGGCTACACCTTC. Residues: CASSELGTGYGYTF. The chain employs TRBV6-1 and TRBJ1-2; no clear D gene. Germline loops: CDR1 MNHNS, CDR2 SASEGT. This CDR3 comprises 14 residues. V lost 2 bases, J lost 5 bases, and 12 bases lay in between.

This clone was seen only a few times. This chain connects TRBV28 to TRBJ1-2; D is possibly TRBD1 (5 bases). The germline V and J ends were trimmed by 5 bases and 8 bases, with 9 bases remaining between them. This CDR3 has 11 amino acids. Germline-derived CDR1 and CDR2 are MDHEN and SYDVKM. CDR3 residues: CASSAGEGYTF. The CDR3 region has the DNA TGTGCCAGCAGTGCGGGGGAAGGCTACACCTTC.

The chain has TRBV18 and TRBJ1-4, with 9 bases matching TRBD1. V lost 6 bases to trimming and J lost 3 bases; unmatched junction nucleotides: 8. The CDR3 extends over 16 amino acids. In germline, CDR1 is KGHSH, CDR2 LQKENI. As DNA, the CDR3 is TGTGCCAGCTCTACGGGACAGGGAATAGCTAATGAAAAACTGTTTTTT. This encodes CASSTGQGIANEKLFF.

The rearrangement joins TRBV20-1 to TRBJ2-1; 14 bases match TRBD2. The CDR3 loop spans 15 amino acids. The germline CDR1 and CDR2 sequences are DFQATT and SNEGSKA (reference sequence). J was trimmed by 6 bases and V by 6 bases; bases with no gene match: 7. CDR3 sequence reads: CSARTSGRFGNEQFF. For the CDR3, the DNA is TGCAGTGCAAGGACTAGCGGGAGGTTTGGCAATGAGCAGTTCTTC.

This clone was counted between two and nine times. V and J are TRBV2 and TRBJ2-1, with D possibly matching TRBD1 (6 bases). The ends were cut back, 7 bases at V and 3 bases at J, with 7 bases in the middle. Germline-derived CDR1 and CDR2 are SNHLY and FYNNEI. The CDR3 extends over 12 amino acids. In DNA form, the CDR3 reads TGTGCCAGCACAGGGGACTACAATGAGCAGTTCTTC. This gives the protein CASTGDYNEQFF.

This clone was seen only a few times. J is TRBJ2-3 and V is TRBV7-2; the match to TRBD2 covers 9 bases. Germline loops: CDR1 SGHTA, CDR2 FQGNSA. The CDR3 sequence is 15 residues long. V lost 2 bases, J lost 6 bases, and 6 bases stayed unmatched. As DNA, the CDR3 is TGTGCCAGCAGCTTAAGCGGGAGGAGGGATGATACGCAGTATTTT. Translation gives CASSLSGRRDDTQYF.

This clone was seen a few times. This chain joins TRBV12-3 or TRBV12-4 and TRBJ2-7, with a tentative D call TRBD1 (6 bases). The length of the CDR3 is 16 residues. Trimming shortened V by 5 bases and J by 0 bases, and 17 bases separated the two germline ends. CDR3 nucleotides: TGTGCCAGCAGTGTCAGGGGCTACGGGTTCTCCTACGAGCAGTACTTC. Translation gives CASSVRGYGFSYEQYF.

This clone ranks as large. The gene calls are TRBV12-3 or TRBV12-4 and TRBJ2-7; tentative D call: TRBD1 (6 bases). This CDR3 region has 12 residues. Trimming removed 6 bases at V and 6 bases at J, with 12 bases between. The CDR3 sequence is CASSLQGSEQYF. CDR3 bases: TGTGCCAGCAGCCTACAGGGCTCCGAGCAGTACTTC.

V usage is TRBV28 and J usage is TRBJ2-7, with unresolved D. There are 16 residues in the CDR3. V was trimmed by 5 bases and J by 4 bases, leaving 21 bases between them. Germline V gene sequence: CDR1 MDHEN, CDR2 SYDVKM. CDR3 amino acids: CASSPTPTGSKYEQYF. CDR3 DNA sequence: TGTGCCAGCAGTCCAACCCCGACCGGGTCCAAATACGAGCAGTACTTC.

The chain links TRBV11-2 to TRBJ2-1; 11 positions agree with TRBD2. The trim removed 5 bases at V and 3 bases at J, leaving 9 bases unmatched. CDR3 length: 17 amino acids. Looked up from germline, CDR1 is SGHAT and CDR2 is FQNNGV. The CDR3 sequence: CASSPAPGTSGYNEQFF. CDR3 DNA sequence: TGTGCCAGCAGCCCTGCTCCCGGGACTAGCGGCTACAATGAGCAGTTCTTC.

This clone came up a few times. The gene calls are TRBV7-3 and TRBJ2-7; a possible D gene is TRBD2 (6 bases). Germline loops: CDR1 SGHTA, CDR2 FQGTGA. The CDR3 loop spans 13 amino acids. V was trimmed by 1 base and J by 6 bases, leaving 10 bases between them. The CDR3 region has the DNA TGTGCCAGCAGCTTAAATGGAGGGGCCGAGCAGTACTTC. Translated: CASSLNGGAEQYF.

This clone was counted only a few times. The CDR3, as DNA: TGTGCCAGCAGTTTAGGTACCACTGAAGCTTTCTTT. The encoded protein is CASSLGTTEAFF. V and J are TRBV28 and TRBJ1-1, with D uncertain. V dropped 2 bases and J dropped 4 bases, with 5 bases sitting between them. The CDR3 has 12 amino acids. CDR1 is MDHEN and CDR2 is SYDVKM in the germline V gene.

This chain links TRBV5-1 with TRBJ2-2; TRBD2 matches 8 bases. V was clipped by 4 bases and J by 4 bases; unmatched bases: 6. Looked up from germline, CDR1 is SGHRS and CDR2 is YFSETQ. CDR3 length equals 15 residues. The CDR3 sequence: CASSPREVSTGELFF. CDR3 sequence (DNA): TGCGCCAGCAGCCCGCGGGAGGTGAGCACCGGGGAGCTGTTTTTT. The complete variable domain, with remaining parts taken from reference TRBV5-1 and TRBJ2-2, reads KAGVTQTPRYLIKTRGQQVTLSCSPISGHRSVSWYQQTPGQGLQFLFEYFSETQRNKGNFPGRFSGRQFSNSRSEMNVSTLELGDSALYLCASSPREVSTGELFFGEGSRLTVL.

The CDR3 DNA reads as TGTGCCAGCAGATGGATCGAAGGCGGCTATAATTCACCCCTCCACTTT. It is translated as CASRWIEGGYNSPLHF. This sequence joins TRBV11-2 and TRBJ1-6; D call uncertain. This CDR3 spans 16 amino acids. Germline V gene data show CDR1 as SGHAT and CDR2 as FQNNGV. The V end lost 6 bases, the J end lost 3 bases, and 15 bases lay between the germline ends.

The chain combines TRBV28 with TRBJ2-7; 12 bases are a match to TRBD2. Germline V lookup: CDR1 MDHEN, CDR2 SYDVKM. Losses at the gene ends were 2 bases for V and 7 bases for J; bases not matched to a gene: 6. The CDR3 consists of 15 residues. For the CDR3, the DNA is TGTGCCAGCAGTTTACAACTAGCGGGAGGATGGGAGCAGTACTTC. Protein: CASSLQLAGGWEQYF.

The chain joins TRBV19 to TRBJ2-7, with 8 bases that match TRBD2. The germline V gene has CDR1 LNHDA and CDR2 SQIVND (reference sequence). Losses at the gene ends were 6 bases for V and 1 base for J; bases not matched to a gene: 14. CDR3 length equals 17 residues. CDR3 residues: CASRRRSGREVSYEQYF. Here the CDR3 DNA reads TGTGCCAGTAGACGAAGGTCTGGGCGGGAGGTATCCTACGAGCAGTACTTC. The entire variable domain, with the rest obtained from reference TRBV19 and TRBJ2-7, is as follows: DGGITQSPKYLFRKEGQNVTLSCEQNLNHDAMYWYRQDPGQGLRLIYYSQIVNDFQKGDIAEGYSVSREKKESFPLTVTSAQKNPTAFYLCASRRRSGREVSYEQYFGPGTRLTVT.

This clone was seen a handful of times. The chain links TRBV12-3 or TRBV12-4 to TRBJ2-1; unclear D gene. Deletions cut 4 bases from V and 6 bases from J, with 13 bases between. The CDR3 sequence is 14 residues long. The CDR3 nucleotides are TGTGCCAGCAGTTCCCAAGAGGCGCTCAATGAGCAGTTCTTC. Protein product: CASSSQEALNEQFF.

In this sample, this clone turned up a few times. At one boundary the junction diverges from the germline segment, which might be a read error. The chain's CDR3 is CASRTGPSYEQYF. CDR3 coding DNA: TGCGCCAGCAGAACCGGGCCTTCCTACGAGCAGTACTTC. The chain has TRBV6-9 and TRBJ2-7; no clear D gene. The CDR3 consists of 13 residues. Germline CDR1 is MNHGY and CDR2 is SVAAGI.

This rearrangement joins TRBV30 to TRBJ2-5, with 9 bases lining up with TRBD1. Per the germline V gene, CDR1 is GTSNPN and CDR2 is SVGIG (reference sequence). There are 13 residues in the CDR3. V lost 5 bases to trimming and J lost 4 bases; unmatched junction nucleotides: 5. CDR3 nucleotides: TGTGCCTGGGGGGGACAGGGAGGAGAGACCCAGTACTTC. Its translation: CAWGGQGGETQYF.

The V gene is TRBV7-9, the J gene TRBJ2-7, with D maybe TRBD2 (5 bases). The V end lost 3 bases, the J end lost 2 bases, and 8 bases lay between the germline ends. This CDR3 has 13 residues. Germline CDR1 and CDR2: SEHNR and FQNEAQ (reference sequence). The CDR3 DNA follows: TGTGCCAGCAGCTTCGGGATAGCCTACGAGCAGTACTTC. Amino acids: CASSFGIAYEQYF.

The chain recombines TRBV13 with TRBJ2-3; 7 nucleotides agree with TRBD2. Per germline, CDR1 PRHDT and CDR2 FYEKMQ (reference sequence). The CDR3 loop spans 19 amino acids. Trimming at V came to 5 bases and at J to 0 bases, leaving 17 bases not matched to a gene. As DNA, the CDR3 is TGTGCCAGCAGCCCCACCGGTTGGGGGGGAGAAACTAGCACAGATACGCAGTATTTT. Its translation: CASSPTGWGGETSTDTQYF.

In regard to this clone: One end of the junction varies from germline; a read error may be responsible. V usage is TRBV13 and J usage is TRBJ2-2; 8 nucleotides line up with TRBD2. Germline V gene sequence: CDR1 PRHDT, CDR2 FYEKMQ (reference sequence). The CDR3 extends over 16 amino acids. The CDR3 reads CASSLTSGSNTGELFF. In DNA form, the CDR3 reads TGTGCCAGCAGCTTAACTAGCGGCTCGAACACCGGTGAGCTGTTTTTT.

This clone is medium-sized. The chain carries TRBV7-6 and TRBJ2-3; D may be TRBD1 (5 bases). The V and J ends lost 5 bases and 2 bases respectively, with 11 bases between them. This CDR3 spans 14 amino acids. Per the germline V gene, CDR1 is SGHVS and CDR2 is FNYEAQ. The DNA for the CDR3 is TGTGCCAGCAGCCTGGGGCCGAACACAGATACGCAGTATTTT. It encodes CASSLGPNTDTQYF.

The gene calls are TRBV2 and TRBJ1-1; 7 bases align to TRBD1. CDR1 is SNHLY, CDR2 FYNNEI, per germline. Losses at the gene ends were 5 bases for V and 0 bases for J; bases not matched to a gene: 6. This CDR3 is built from 15 residues. DNA of the CDR3: TGTGCCAGCAGTCTCGAGGGGGCGGTGAACACTGAAGCTTTCTTT. Residues: CASSLEGAVNTEAFF.

A few counts support this clone. The V call is TRBV7-9, the J call TRBJ1-1, with D possibly TRBD1 on 5 matching bases. Looked up from germline, CDR1 is SEHNR and CDR2 is FQNEAQ (reference sequence). V was cut by 5 bases and J by 1 base, with 8 bases left in between. The length of the CDR3 is 13 residues. The DNA for the CDR3 is TGTGCCAGCAGCGCAACAGGGAACACTGAAGCTTTCTTT. It yields the protein CASSATGNTEAFF.